These 26 T cell receptor beta chains were all obtained from the same sample, sequenced in a study of blood T cells in healthy people across ages. The authors ran a second PCR of about 7 to 12 cycles using a sample-barcoded 5' primer and a J-beta primer mix. Each CDR3 protein is one row after TCRdb ran MiXCR on the 5' RACE reads. This table holds around 800,000 distinct CDR3 sequences, around half found once. The sequencing sample was made of blood. The receptors originated from a man aged 80 or over in good health.

Of note for this clonotype: A clone one base away is much larger, so this may be a read error. The chain is built from TRBV29-1 and TRBJ2-5; D is possibly TRBD1 or TRBD2 (5 bases each). The closer fit of TRBJ2-1 to the DNA end suggests the J call may be wrong. This CDR3 has 13 amino acids. Per germline, CDR1 SQVTM and CDR2 ANQGSEA. The CDR3 coding sequence is TGCAGCGCCGCCGGGACCTTAGGGGAGACCCAGTTCTTC. Amino acids: CSAAGTLGETQFF.

This chain connects TRBV20-1 to TRBJ2-7, with D uncertain. Germline V gives CDR1 DFQATT, CDR2 SNEGSKA (reference sequence). The CDR3 runs 13 residues. V shed 2 bases and J shed 0 bases, with 8 bases lying between them. The CDR3 DNA reads as TGCAGTGCTAGAAGCCACCCCTCCTACGAGCAGTACTTC. Translated: CSARSHPSYEQYF.

The chain carries TRBV14 and TRBJ2-5; perhaps TRBD2 as D (6 bases). Germline CDR1 is SGHDN and CDR2 is FVKESK. V was shortened by 0 bases and J by 11 bases, with 19 bases between the two germline ends. There are 15 residues in the CDR3. The DNA of the CDR3 is TGTGCCAGCAGCCAAGATGGGGACTGGTACAATGAGCAGTACTTC. Its translation is CASSQDGDWYNEQYF.

This sequence joins TRBV5-4 and TRBJ2-4; D is uncertain. The last part of the DNA fits TRBJ2-7 better; the J call may be wrong. The CDR3 has 14 amino acids. Germline CDR1 and CDR2: SGHNT and YYREEE (reference sequence). CDR3 residues: CASSLTTDNYEQYF. The DNA for the CDR3 is TGTGCCAGCAGCCTTACCACGGATAACTACGAGCAGTACTTC.

This clonotype was seen only a few times. V usage is TRBV24-1 and J usage is TRBJ2-3, with 8 bases aligning to TRBD2. The V gene's germline CDR1 is KGHDR and CDR2 SFDVKD. The CDR3 is 16 residues long. The trim removed 3 bases at V and 2 bases at J, leaving 6 bases unmatched. CDR3 in amino acids: CATSDPGLELTDTQYF. DNA of the CDR3: TGTGCCACCAGTGATCCGGGACTAGAACTCACAGATACGCAGTATTTT.

This sequence joins TRBV7-9 and TRBJ1-2; TRBD1 aligns across 7 bases. The CDR3 loop spans 15 amino acids. V lost 5 bases and J lost 6; bases outside the gene matches: 12. Germline-derived CDR1 and CDR2 are SEHNR and FQNEAQ (reference sequence). The CDR3 coding sequence is TGTGCCAGCAGCGGAACAGGGGTGGGGAGGGATGGCTACACCTTC. It translates to CASSGTGVGRDGYTF.

This chain uses TRBV2 with TRBJ2-7; D not resolved. The CDR3 sequence is 12 residues long. The V gene lost 8 bases and the J gene lost 1 base, with 9 bases spanning the gap. Germline-derived CDR1 and CDR2 are SNHLY and FYNNEI. This CDR3 reads CASQMGSYEQYF. DNA of the CDR3: TGTGCCAGCCAAATGGGGTCCTACGAGCAGTACTTC.

This clonotype was recorded a few times. The rearrangement uses TRBV5-1 and TRBJ2-1; 11 bases match TRBD2. V was clipped by 1 base and J by 6 bases; unmatched bases: 6. Germline V gene lookup returns CDR1 SGHRS and CDR2 YFSETQ. The CDR3 is 16 residues long. DNA of the CDR3: TGCGCCAGCAGCTTGAACCCGCTAGCGGGAGGCAATGAGCAGTTCTTC. Amino acid sequence: CASSLNPLAGGNEQFF.

About this clonotype itself: A much larger clonotype is one base distant, so this may be a read error. V and J are TRBV29-1 and TRBJ2-1; TRBD2 might be the D (7 bases). Per germline, CDR1 SQVTM and CDR2 ANQGSEA. This CDR3 contains 13 residues. V lost 6 bases and J lost 13, with 22 bases in between. The CDR3 DNA reads TGCAGCGTCGGGGGGCAGAGCCAAGAGACCCAGTTCTTC. Translation: CSVGGQSQETQFF.

The rearrangement uses TRBV29-1 and TRBJ2-5, with D tentatively TRBD2 (7 bases). The V end was cut by 6 bases, the J end by 4 bases, with 18 bases between. Germline lookup yields CDR1 SQVTM and CDR2 ANQGSEA. The CDR3 has 14 amino acids. The CDR3 sequence is CSVTPPGGAETQYF. DNA for the CDR3: TGCAGCGTGACCCCCCCGGGGGGCGCAGAGACCCAGTACTTC.

The chain has TRBV24-1 and TRBJ2-2, with D unresolved. V lost 5 bases and J 0 bases, leaving 6 bases between the germline ends. The CDR3 is 14 amino acids. The germline CDR1 and CDR2 sequences are KGHDR and SFDVKD. The CDR3 protein is CATSVRSNTGELFF. Written as DNA, the CDR3 is TGTGCCACCAGTGTTAGATCGAACACCGGGGAGCTGTTTTTT.

This clonotype was seen a few times. A read error may produce the germline difference seen at one junction end. This chain joins TRBV7-7 and TRBJ2-1; a possible D gene is TRBD2 (6 bases). CDR3 size: 15 residues. Germline V gene lookup returns CDR1 SSHAT and CDR2 FNYEAQ (reference sequence). The CDR3 DNA is TGTGCTAGCAGCTTAGGAGGCGGGACGGGGAATGAGCAGTTCTTC. Translated: CASSLGGGTGNEQFF.

The V gene is TRBV2, the J gene TRBJ2-1, with a weak D call TRBD1 (6 bases). This CDR3 is built from 12 residues. V dropped 5 bases and J dropped 9 bases, with 11 bases sitting between them. Germline V gene data show CDR1 as SNHLY and CDR2 as FYNNEI. As DNA, the CDR3 is TGTGCCAGCAGTTCCCAGGGGTTTGAGCAGTTCTTC. It encodes CASSSQGFEQFF.

The chain combines TRBV27 with TRBJ1-2, with D hard to call. V dropped 0 bases and J dropped 2 bases, with 10 bases sitting between them. Germline V gives CDR1 MNHEY, CDR2 SMNVEV (reference sequence). This CDR3 has 15 amino acids. Here the CDR3 DNA reads TGTGCCAGCAGTTTATCACAGAAAACCAACTATGGCTACACCTTC. Translated, it gives CASSLSQKTNYGYTF.

The V gene is TRBV7-2, the J gene TRBJ1-1; D uncertain. The CDR3 loop spans 14 amino acids. CDR1 and CDR2 from the germline V gene are SGHTA and FQGNSA. Trimming pared 1 base from V and 10 bases from J, leaving 16 bases between. CDR3 sequence: CASSLDREGRGAFF. CDR3 nucleotide sequence: TGTGCCAGCAGCTTAGATCGTGAGGGCCGCGGAGCTTTCTTT.

J is TRBJ2-3 and V is TRBV7-3; perhaps TRBD2 as D (6 bases). The CDR3 spans 16 residues. The ends were cut back, 5 bases at V and 3 bases at J, with 18 bases in the middle. Germline values: CDR1 SGHTA, CDR2 FQGTGA. The CDR3 loop is CASSPDGGSGTDTQYF. CDR3 bases: TGTGCCAGCAGCCCCGATGGGGGGAGTGGGACAGATACGCAGTATTTT.

The chain uses TRBV13 and TRBJ2-2, with TRBD1 as a possible D gene (5 bases). The CDR3 is 15 residues long. Germline CDR1 is PRHDT and CDR2 is FYEKMQ (reference sequence). V was shortened by 0 bases and J by 7 bases, with 12 bases between the two germline ends. The CDR3 is CASSLGQGESGELFF. CDR3 sequence (DNA): TGTGCCAGCAGCTTAGGTCAGGGCGAGAGCGGGGAGCTGTTTTTT.

The chain links TRBV3-1 to TRBJ2-3; no firm D call. Germline assignment: CDR1 LGHDT and CDR2 YNNKEL (reference sequence). The CDR3 extends over 12 amino acids. Deletions cut 1 base from V and 7 bases from J, with 6 bases between. The CDR3 nucleotides are TGTGCCAGCAGCCAAGGTACACATACGCAGTATTTT. It translates to CASSQGTHTQYF.

The chain is built from TRBV9 and TRBJ2-5, with 10 bases matching TRBD2. CDR1 and CDR2 (germline): SGDLS, YYNGEE. The J segment lost 11 bases and the V segment lost 4 bases, leaving 17 bases of the junction unmatched. The CDR3 is 16 residues long. In DNA form, the CDR3 reads TGTGCCAGCAGCCCACCAGCGGGAGGGGGCTACAATGAGCAGTACTTC. Protein: CASSPPAGGGYNEQYF.

The chain has TRBV6-5 and TRBJ1-1; 8 nucleotides line up with TRBD1. The CDR3 totals 15 residues. J gave up 1 base and V 5 bases, and 6 bases lay outside the gene matches. Germline CDR1 is MNHEY and CDR2 is SVGAGI. The CDR3 reads CASSNLGQGNTEAFF. DNA for the CDR3: TGTGCCAGCAGTAACCTTGGACAGGGGAACACTGAAGCTTTCTTT.

The sample holds a few counts of this clonotype. CDR3 sequence reads: CASSIRQGGTDTQYF. The CDR3 bases are TGTGCCAGCAGCATCAGACAGGGGGGCACAGATACGCAGTATTTT. The gene calls are TRBV7-9 and TRBJ2-3, with 9 bases that match TRBD1. V was clipped by 5 bases and J by 1 base; unmatched bases: 4. CDR3 length: 15 amino acids. Germline-derived CDR1 and CDR2 are SEHNR and FQNEAQ (reference sequence).

The chain employs TRBV5-1 and TRBJ1-1; 9 nucleotides agree with TRBD1. This CDR3 spans 15 amino acids. V gave up 4 bases and J gave up 4 bases; unmatched junction bases: 8. The germline V gene has CDR1 SGHRS and CDR2 YFSETQ. The CDR3, as DNA: TGCGCCAGCAGCCAACGGACAGGGGAAACCACTGAAGCTTTCTTT. Protein: CASSQRTGETTEAFF. The variable domain in full, completed from reference TRBV5-1 and TRBJ1-1, reads KAGVTQTPRYLIKTRGQQVTLSCSPISGHRSVSWYQQTPGQGLQFLFEYFSETQRNKGNFPGRFSGRQFSNSRSEMNVSTLELGDSALYLCASSQRTGETTEAFFGQGTRLTVV.

This clonotype was picked up a small number of times. The DNA of the CDR3 is TGCAGTGCTAGTACTAGCGGGAGGATGGAGTTCTTC. It yields the protein CSASTSGRMEFF. This chain uses TRBV20-1 with TRBJ2-1; 12 bases align to TRBD2. This CDR3 spans 12 amino acids. The junction had 5 bases not matched to a gene; V was cut back by 3 bases and J by 14 bases. Looked up from germline, CDR1 is DFQATT and CDR2 is SNEGSKA (reference sequence).

The chain has TRBV20-1 and TRBJ1-2; possible D gene TRBD1, 5 bases. The germline gives CDR1 DFQATT, CDR2 SNEGSKA (reference sequence). V dropped 0 bases and J dropped 3 bases, with 26 bases sitting between them. This CDR3 contains 19 residues. This CDR3 is CSARDPRSGMAGKDYGYTF. In nucleotides, the CDR3 is TGCAGTGCTAGAGACCCTCGCTCTGGCATGGCAGGGAAAGACTATGGCTACACCTTC.

The rearrangement joins TRBV9 to TRBJ2-3; 7 bases agree with TRBD2. Germline V gives CDR1 SGDLS, CDR2 YYNGEE. CDR3 length equals 14 residues. V shed 0 bases, J shed 4 bases, and the junction held 2 bases outside the gene matches. The CDR3 bases are TGTGCCAGCAGCGTAGCGGGAGGCCCAGATACGCAGTATTTT. Translated: CASSVAGGPDTQYF.

In regard to this clonotype: A much larger clone is a single base away; this may be a read error. The chain joins TRBV29-1 to TRBJ2-7; 12 positions match TRBD2. Germline V gene data show CDR1 as SQVTM and CDR2 as ANQGSEA. J gave up 7 bases and V 6 bases, and 10 bases lay outside the gene matches. This CDR3 spans 14 amino acids. The CDR3 region is CSVATSGSYNEQYF. CDR3 bases: TGCAGCGTAGCGACTAGCGGGAGTTACAATGAGCAGTACTTC.